This TCR beta chain was captured in a study of T-cell memory formation after mild COVID-19. Overall study: In these data, TCR clusters were largely donor specific. Study-level points and caveats: Later expanders leaned toward CD4+, whereas clones contracting from day 15 to 85 were balanced CD4/CD8. For contracting clones, CD4+ ones sat mainly in CM and EM, CD8+ in EMRA.

The 5'RACE method, run with constant-segment primers, produced TCR alpha and TCR beta cDNA libraries (carrying sample barcodes and UMIs). TCRdb re-analysed the 5' RACE reads in MiXCR, keeping a single row per CDR3 protein. The sample includes tens of thousands of distinct CDR3 sequences, 5% to 7% of them seen just once. This CDR3 spans 13 amino acids. The germline CDR1 and CDR2 sequences are DFQATT and SNEGSKA (reference sequence). Trimming left V 2 bases short and J 2 bases short, with 10 bases between. This clonotype showed up just a few times. The target antigen is unknown. The sample was PBMCs or a T cell subset sorted from them (not recorded which). The receptor's source is an adult who had mild COVID-19 (a few samples of this study predate the infection). Cell type and time point are not known. The chain joins TRBV20-1 to TRBJ2-7; weak D call: TRBD2 (6 bases). The DNA of the CDR3 is TGCAGTGCTAGAAGCGGCGGGGCCTACGAGCAGTACTTC. Translating it yields CSARSGGAYEQYF.